This entry describes one TCR beta chain. Its antigen is not identified. The data were obtained in a study of cytomegalovirus exposure and HLA in healthy donors. The wider study: Across a few hundred genotyped donors, around 80% landed in the Caucasian-associated ancestry cluster.

60 Vbeta and 13 Jbeta primers were used in PCR. Clones were sequenced by immunoSEQ multiplex PCR, and TCRdb holds only the in-frame ones, with some missing. The listing records 50,000 to 70,000 clones. With V trimmed by 3 bases and J by 4 bases, 3 bases remained unmatched. The CDR3 contains 14 residues. CDR1 is SGHRS, CDR2 YFSETQ, per germline. General observations from the study: The authors excluded some V segments, including TRBV6-2 and TRBV6-3, as indistinguishable. A later analysis reportedly found fewer N-insertions in an Asian-associated ancestry cluster than the roughly 670-donor mean. Later on, a genetic analysis was performed. It linked a missense variant in DCLRE1C with V- and J-gene trimming of TCR beta.

The TCR sequence derives from a woman aged 18-35 years in good health and CMV-seronegative. V gene TRBV5-1 combines with J gene TRBJ1-2; TRBD1 matches at 10 bases. The sequenced sample consisted of PBMCs. CDR3 DNA: TGCGCCAGCAGCTCCGGACAGGGGGGCTATGGCTACACCTTC. Translating it yields CASSSGQGGYGYTF. Using reference TRBV5-1 and TRBJ1-2 for the parts outside the CDR3, the full variable domain is KAGVTQTPRYLIKTRGQQVTLSCSPISGHRSVSWYQQTPGQGLQFLFEYFSETQRNKGNFPGRFSGRQFSNSRSEMNVSTLELGDSALYLCASSSGQGGYGYTFGSGTRLTVV.